This T cell receptor (beta chain) is from a study of T cell changes during pregnancy in multiple sclerosis. Germline V lookup: CDR1 SGHAT, CDR2 FQNNGV. This CDR3 comprises 14 residues. The germline V and J ends were trimmed by 2 bases and 8 bases, with 13 bases remaining between them. Sequencing used immunoSEQ multiplex PCR; TCRdb keeps in-frame clones, though not all of them. The sample contains approximately 52,000 clones, about 88% of which appear only once. The sequences come from CD4+ T cells from peripheral blood mononuclear cells, collected in the second trimester of pregnancy. The receptor comes from a female donor with multiple sclerosis, enrolled in a pregnancy study. The chain couples TRBV11-2 to TRBJ2-1, with D maybe TRBD2 (6 bases). The CDR3 coding sequence is TGTGCCAGCAGCTTATTAGCTAGCGCCCATGAGCAGTTCTTC. Translating it yields CASSLLASAHEQFF.